The 21 T cell receptor beta chains below all came from one sample that was sequenced in a study of OX40 agonist ivuxolimab in advanced cancers. Generated by immunoSEQ multiplex PCR, the TCRdb table keeps only in-frame clones and is missing some. Of some 74,000 clones listed, 85% to 90% are singletons. Sample: CD4+ or CD8+ T cells sorted from blood, taken in a trial of the OX40 agonist ivuxolimab. The receptors come from an adult with an advanced solid tumor such as melanoma, head and neck, liver or kidney cancer.

This clone has only one observation. The chain carries TRBV7-2 and TRBJ1-6; perhaps TRBD1 as D (5 bases). In germline, CDR1 is SGHTA, CDR2 FQGNSA. The V end was cut by 6 bases, the J end by 5 bases, with 11 bases between. This CDR3 contains 14 residues. The CDR3 DNA is TGTGCCAGCAGAACTACAGGAAATAATTCACCCCTCCACTTT. As protein: CASRTTGNNSPLHF.

This sequence joins TRBV5-4 and TRBJ2-3, with 7 bases that match TRBD1. V lost 0 bases to trimming and J lost 3 bases; unmatched junction nucleotides: 1. The CDR3 is 14 amino acids. The V gene's germline CDR1 is SGHNT and CDR2 YYREEE (reference sequence). CDR3 region: CASSLDRGTDTQYF. The CDR3 DNA reads TGTGCCAGCAGCTTGGACAGGGGAACAGATACGCAGTATTTT.

The genes are TRBV19 and TRBJ1-2, with D maybe TRBD1 (5 bases). This CDR3 has 14 amino acids. The V gene lost 3 bases and the J gene lost 8 bases, with 16 bases spanning the gap. Germline V gene data show CDR1 as LNHDA and CDR2 as SQIVND (reference sequence). DNA for the CDR3: TGTGCCAGTAGTATCAGGGAGCCCACGGGGGGCTACACCTTC. It encodes CASSIREPTGGYTF.

The V and J genes are TRBV11-1 and TRBJ2-5; perhaps TRBD1 as D (6 bases). This CDR3 region has 14 residues. Per germline, CDR1 SGHAT and CDR2 FQDESV (reference sequence). Trimming shortened V by 0 bases and J by 5 bases, and 10 bases separated the two germline ends. Here the CDR3 reads CASSLALTGETQYF. The CDR3 region has the DNA TGTGCCAGCAGCTTAGCGCTCACAGGGGAGACCCAGTACTTC.

The chain is built from TRBV19 and TRBJ2-7; 14 bases map to TRBD2. The CDR3 is 15 residues long. The V and J ends lost 4 bases and 6 bases, in that order; junction bases with no gene match: 5. Germline values: CDR1 LNHDA, CDR2 SQIVND (reference sequence). The chain's CDR3 is CASSTPGTSGSEQYF. CDR3 bases: TGTGCCAGTAGTACTCCCGGGACTAGCGGGAGCGAGCAGTACTTC.

The J gene is TRBJ2-2, the V gene TRBV13; no clear D. The V end lost 3 bases, the J end lost 4 bases, and 12 bases lay between the germline ends. The germline gives CDR1 PRHDT, CDR2 FYEKMQ (reference sequence). The CDR3 is made up of 15 amino acids. CDR3 loop: CASSFRGGGTGELFF. CDR3 coding DNA: TGTGCCAGCAGCTTTCGAGGTGGCGGCACCGGGGAGCTGTTTTTT.

This chain uses TRBV7-9 with TRBJ2-3, with 15 bases aligning to TRBD2. CDR1 and CDR2 from the germline V gene are SEHNR and FQNEAQ (reference sequence). V shed 5 bases and J 6 bases; nucleotides not matched to a gene: 15. This CDR3 region has 19 residues. CDR3: CASSPQIRTSGGAGDTQYF. The CDR3, as DNA: TGTGCCAGCAGCCCCCAGATCAGGACTAGCGGGGGGGCAGGGGATACGCAGTATTTT.

The chain recombines TRBV21-1 with TRBJ2-5. TRBV21-1 is a pseudogene locus. CDR3 length: 17 amino acids. This chain's CDR3 is CASSKTRVSNHWKTQYF. The CDR3 region has the DNA TGTGCCAGCAGCAAAACCCGTGTTTCCAACCACTGGAAGACCCAGTACTTC.

This clone was seen only once. J is TRBJ2-1 and V is TRBV11-3; tentative D call: TRBD2 (6 bases). Germline CDR1 SGHNT, CDR2 YENEEA. The V gene lost 5 bases and the J gene lost 3 bases, with 11 bases spanning the gap. This CDR3 has 14 residues. The CDR3 DNA sequence: TGTGCCAGCAGCCCGGACGGGGGCTACAATGAGCAGTTCTTC. Its translation is CASSPDGGYNEQFF.

Only one count was recorded for this clone. V usage is TRBV9 and J usage is TRBJ2-3; TRBD2 agrees at 14 bases. The J segment lost 1 base and the V segment lost 6 bases, leaving 10 bases of the junction unmatched. The CDR3 is made up of 18 amino acids. CDR1 is SGDLS and CDR2 is YYNGEE in the germline V gene. CDR3 sequence: CASMPGPGLAGGTDTQYF. CDR3 nucleotides: TGTGCCAGCATGCCCGGCCCGGGACTAGCGGGGGGCACAGATACGCAGTATTTT.

The chain joins TRBV27 to TRBJ2-7, with D perhaps being TRBD1 or TRBD2 (5 bases each). Deletions cut 4 bases from V and 4 bases from J, with 17 bases between. CDR3 size: 15 residues. Germline CDR1 and CDR2: MNHEY and SMNVEV (reference sequence). The CDR3 reads CASSSPGRTKYEQYF. CDR3 nucleotides: TGTGCCAGCAGTTCGCCGGGACGGACGAAATACGAGCAGTACTTC.

The V gene is TRBV6-5, the J gene TRBJ1-2; TRBD1 agrees at 10 bases. Germline CDR1 reads MNHEY; CDR2 reads SVGAGI. The CDR3 has 14 amino acids. Trimming cost V 8 bases and J 8 bases; bases outside gene matches: 11. The CDR3 reads CASAPGTGVSGYTF. As DNA, the CDR3 is TGTGCCAGCGCGCCCGGGACAGGGGTTTCGGGCTACACCTTC.

The rearrangement joins TRBV7-9 to TRBJ2-7, with a tentative D call TRBD1 (7 bases). V lost 1 base, J lost 8 bases, and 21 bases lay in between. CDR3 length: 16 amino acids. CDR1 and CDR2 (germline): SEHNR, FQNEAQ (reference sequence). CDR3 in amino acids: CASSLGGDSSLGKQYF. CDR3 bases: TGTGCCAGCAGCTTAGGGGGGGACAGCTCCCTGGGAAAGCAGTACTTC.

This clone is a singleton in its sample. The rearrangement joins TRBV7-9 to TRBJ2-7; D may be TRBD2 (5 bases). The germline V gene has CDR1 SEHNR and CDR2 FQNEAQ (reference sequence). The V end lost 4 bases, the J end lost 1 base, and 14 bases lay between the germline ends. The CDR3 consists of 15 residues. Here the CDR3 DNA reads TGTGCCAGCAGCTCTAGTGGGAGTAGGTCCTACGAGCAGTACTTC. Amino acids: CASSSSGSRSYEQYF. The full variable domain, completed using reference TRBV7-9 and TRBJ2-7, is DTGVSQNPRHKITKRGQNVTFRCDPISEHNRLYWYRQTLGQGPEFLTYFQNEAQLEKSRLLSDRFSAERPKGSFSTLEIQRTEQGDSAMYLCASSSSGSRSYEQYFGPGTRLTVT.

The chain uses TRBV19 and TRBJ2-1; maybe TRBD1 (6 bases). CDR3 length: 14 residues. Trimming took 4 bases from V and 7 from J, leaving 14 bases between them. The germline V gene encodes CDR1 LNHDA and CDR2 SQIVND (reference sequence). CDR3 nucleotides: TGTGCCAGTAGTAGCCAGGGGCGCGCAAATGAGCAGTTCTTC. Translating gives CASSSQGRANEQFF. The whole variable domain, filled in from reference TRBV19 and TRBJ2-1, reads DGGITQSPKYLFRKEGQNVTLSCEQNLNHDAMYWYRQDPGQGLRLIYYSQIVNDFQKGDIAEGYSVSREKKESFPLTVTSAQKNPTAFYLCASSSQGRANEQFFGPGTRLTVL.

The V and J genes are TRBV6-1 and TRBJ2-7, with 9 positions matching TRBD1. CDR1 MNHNS and CDR2 SASEGT come from the germline V gene. This CDR3 region has 13 residues. The junction had 3 bases not matched to a gene; V was cut back by 5 bases and J by 4 bases. The CDR3 loop is CASSRTGEYEQYF. In nucleotides, the CDR3 is TGTGCCAGCAGTAGGACAGGGGAGTACGAGCAGTACTTC.

V gene TRBV11-2 combines with J gene TRBJ2-7; 8 bases match TRBD2. V dropped 3 bases and J dropped 2; count of bases not matched to a gene: 3. The CDR3 is 14 amino acids. CDR1 and CDR2 from the germline V gene are SGHAT and FQNNGV. In DNA form, the CDR3 reads TGTGCCAGCAGCTTCCAGGGACTAGCCTACGAGCAGTACTTC. Its translation: CASSFQGLAYEQYF.

By its share, this clone is medium-sized. The V gene is TRBV6-6, the J gene TRBJ1-1; no definite D call. Germline V gives CDR1 MNHNY, CDR2 SVGAGI (reference sequence). V lost 2 bases, J lost 0 bases, and 4 bases lay in between. This CDR3 has 13 amino acids. The CDR3 loop reads CASSYGMNTEAFF. The CDR3 DNA follows: TGTGCCAGCAGTTACGGGATGAACACTGAAGCTTTCTTT.

The J gene is TRBJ1-1, the V gene TRBV30, with D unclear. Germline V gives CDR1 GTSNPN, CDR2 SVGIG (reference sequence). This CDR3 contains 14 residues. Trimming took off 0 bases at V and 4 bases at J, with 12 bases between the two ends. The CDR3 sequence is CAWSVGVGGTEAFF. The CDR3 bases are TGTGCCTGGAGTGTTGGAGTGGGTGGCACTGAAGCTTTCTTT.

The chain links TRBV2 to TRBJ1-1; no definite D call. V shed 9 bases and J shed 1 base, with 12 bases lying between them. This CDR3 comprises 13 residues. Germline CDR1 SNHLY, CDR2 FYNNEI. DNA for the CDR3: TGTGCCAGGTCGGCAGACACGAACACTGAAGCTTTCTTT. Amino acids: CARSADTNTEAFF.

Only one count was recorded for this clone. The chain employs TRBV30 and TRBJ2-7; 7 nucleotides agree with TRBD1. Germline values: CDR1 GTSNPN, CDR2 SVGIG (reference sequence). The length of the CDR3 is 15 residues. V trimming: 5 bases; J trimming: 2 bases; junction bases outside the gene matches: 12. In DNA, the CDR3 is TGTGCCTGGGCGACAGGGCCTTTACTCACCTACGAGCAGTACTTC. This encodes CAWATGPLLTYEQYF.